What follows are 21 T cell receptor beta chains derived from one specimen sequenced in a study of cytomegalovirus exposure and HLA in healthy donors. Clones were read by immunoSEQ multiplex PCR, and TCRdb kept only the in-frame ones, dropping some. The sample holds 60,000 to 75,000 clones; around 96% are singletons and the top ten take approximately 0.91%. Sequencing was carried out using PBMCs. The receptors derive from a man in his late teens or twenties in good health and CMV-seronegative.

The CDR3 DNA follows: TGTGCCTGGAGGGGACTAGCGGGGAGGGAGCAGTACTTC. Translated: CAWRGLAGREQYF. V and J are TRBV30 and TRBJ2-7, with 13 bases identical to TRBD2. Trimming at V came to 3 bases and at J to 7 bases, leaving 3 bases not matched to a gene. The CDR3 length is 13 residues. Germline V gene sequence: CDR1 GTSNPN, CDR2 SVGIG (reference sequence).

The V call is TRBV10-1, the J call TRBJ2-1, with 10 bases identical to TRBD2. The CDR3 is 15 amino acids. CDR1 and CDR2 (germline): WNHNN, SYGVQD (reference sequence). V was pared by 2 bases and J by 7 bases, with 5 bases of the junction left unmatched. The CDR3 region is CASSEVGLAANEQFF. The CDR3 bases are TGCGCCAGCAGTGAGGTCGGACTAGCGGCTAATGAGCAGTTCTTC.

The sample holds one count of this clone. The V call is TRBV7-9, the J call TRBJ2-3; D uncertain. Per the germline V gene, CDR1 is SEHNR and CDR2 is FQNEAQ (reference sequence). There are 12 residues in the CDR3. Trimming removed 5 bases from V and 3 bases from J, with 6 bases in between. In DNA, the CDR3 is TGTGCCAGCAGCGTCAGTACAGATACGCAGTATTTT. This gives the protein CASSVSTDTQYF.

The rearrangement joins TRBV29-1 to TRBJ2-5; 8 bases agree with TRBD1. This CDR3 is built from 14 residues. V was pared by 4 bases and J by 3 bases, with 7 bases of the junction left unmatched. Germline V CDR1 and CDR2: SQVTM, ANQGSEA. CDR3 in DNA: TGCAGCGTTGGGGGACAGGTAGTAAAAGAGACCCAGTACTTC. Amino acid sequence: CSVGGQVVKETQYF.

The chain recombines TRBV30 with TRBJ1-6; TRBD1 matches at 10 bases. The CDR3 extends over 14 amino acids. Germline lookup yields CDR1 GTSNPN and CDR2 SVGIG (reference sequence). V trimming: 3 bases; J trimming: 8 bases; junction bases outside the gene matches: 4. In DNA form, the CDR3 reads TGTGCCTGGAGGTTCGGGACAGGGGATTCACCCCTCCACTTT. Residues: CAWRFGTGDSPLHF.

In DNA, the CDR3 is TGTGCCACCCGACCCGGGACAGGGGGCTCCTACGAGCAGTACTTC. Translated, it gives CATRPGTGGSYEQYF. The chain carries TRBV15 and TRBJ2-7; 11 bases line up with TRBD1. Germline-derived CDR1 and CDR2 are LNHNV and YYDKDF (reference sequence). Trimming removed 8 bases from V and 0 bases from J; junction bases left unmatched: 6. The CDR3 consists of 15 residues. Using reference TRBV15 and TRBJ2-7 for the parts outside the CDR3, the full variable domain is DAMVIQNPRYQVTQFGKPVTLSCSQTLNHNVMYWYQQKSSQAPKLLFHYYDKDFNNEADTPDNFQSRRPNTSFCFLDIRSPGLGDTAMYLCATRPGTGGSYEQYFGPGTRLTVT.

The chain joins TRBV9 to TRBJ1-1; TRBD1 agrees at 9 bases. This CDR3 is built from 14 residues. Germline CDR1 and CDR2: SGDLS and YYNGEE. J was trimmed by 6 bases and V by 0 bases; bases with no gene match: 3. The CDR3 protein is CASSVEGQGAEAFF. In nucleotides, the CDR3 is TGTGCCAGCAGCGTAGAGGGACAGGGTGCTGAAGCTTTCTTT.

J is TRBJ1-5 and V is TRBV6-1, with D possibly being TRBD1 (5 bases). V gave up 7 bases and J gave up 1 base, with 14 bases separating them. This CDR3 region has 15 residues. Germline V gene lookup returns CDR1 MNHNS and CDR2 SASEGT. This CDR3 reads CASTGGGISNQPQHF. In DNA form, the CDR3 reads TGTGCCAGCACCGGGGGGGGGATAAGCAATCAGCCCCAGCATTTT.

The CDR3 coding sequence is TGTGCCATCAGTGAGAGGGGGAACACTGAAGCTTTCTTT. This gives the protein CAISERGNTEAFF. This rearrangement joins TRBV10-3 to TRBJ1-1; possibly TRBD1 for D (5 bases). The germline CDR1 and CDR2 sequences are ENHRY and SYGVKD. CDR3 length: 13 residues. V was pared by 2 bases and J by 1 base, with 5 bases between.

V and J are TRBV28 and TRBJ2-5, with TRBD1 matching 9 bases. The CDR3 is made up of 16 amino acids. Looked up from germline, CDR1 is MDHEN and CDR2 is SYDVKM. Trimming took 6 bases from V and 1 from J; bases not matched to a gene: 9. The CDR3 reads CASSTNPGQGQETQYF. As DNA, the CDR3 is TGTGCCAGCAGCACAAATCCGGGACAGGGCCAAGAGACCCAGTACTTC. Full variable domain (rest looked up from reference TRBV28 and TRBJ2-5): DVKVTQSSRYLVKRTGEKVFLECVQDMDHENMFWYRQDPGLGLRLIYFSYDVKMKEKGDIPEGYSVSREKKERFSLILESASTNQTSMYLCASSTNPGQGQETQYFGPGTRLLVL.

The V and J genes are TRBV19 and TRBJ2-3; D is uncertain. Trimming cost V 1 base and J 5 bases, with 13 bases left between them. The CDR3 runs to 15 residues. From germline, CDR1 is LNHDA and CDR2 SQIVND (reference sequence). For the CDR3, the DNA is TGTGCCAGTAGTATAGCGGAGCCCTTCGGAGATACGCAGTATTTT. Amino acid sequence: CASSIAEPFGDTQYF.

This CDR3 reads CASSLSYWGRVETQYF. The CDR3 DNA reads TGTGCCAGCAGTTTATCCTACTGGGGCAGGGTAGAGACCCAGTACTTC. The chain carries TRBV27 and TRBJ2-5; tentative D call: TRBD1 (5 bases). Germline V lookup: CDR1 MNHEY, CDR2 SMNVEV (reference sequence). V was shortened by 0 bases and J by 4 bases, with 15 bases between the two germline ends. The CDR3 length is 16 residues.

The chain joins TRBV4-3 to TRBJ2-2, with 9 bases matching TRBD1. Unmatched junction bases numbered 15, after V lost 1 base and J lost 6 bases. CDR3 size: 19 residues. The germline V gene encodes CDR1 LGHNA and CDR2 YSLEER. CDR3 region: CASSQGLLLGQGGAGELFF. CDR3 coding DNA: TGCGCCAGCAGCCAAGGGTTGTTGTTGGGACAGGGAGGCGCCGGGGAGCTGTTTTTT.

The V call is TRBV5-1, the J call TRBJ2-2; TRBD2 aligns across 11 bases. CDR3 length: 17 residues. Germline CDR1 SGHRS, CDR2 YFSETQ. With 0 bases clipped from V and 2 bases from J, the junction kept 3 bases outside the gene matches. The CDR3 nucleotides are TGCGCCAGCAGCTTGGGACTAGCGGGATCTAACACCGGGGAGCTGTTTTTT. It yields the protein CASSLGLAGSNTGELFF.

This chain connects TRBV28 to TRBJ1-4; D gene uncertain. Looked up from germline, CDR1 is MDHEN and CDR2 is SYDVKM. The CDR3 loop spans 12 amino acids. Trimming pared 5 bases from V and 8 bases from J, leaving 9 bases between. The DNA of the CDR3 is TGTGCCAGCAGTGAACCACGGGAAAAACTGTTTTTT. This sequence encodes CASSEPREKLFF. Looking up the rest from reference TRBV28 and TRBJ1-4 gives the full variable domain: DVKVTQSSRYLVKRTGEKVFLECVQDMDHENMFWYRQDPGLGLRLIYFSYDVKMKEKGDIPEGYSVSREKKERFSLILESASTNQTSMYLCASSEPREKLFFGSGTQLSVL.

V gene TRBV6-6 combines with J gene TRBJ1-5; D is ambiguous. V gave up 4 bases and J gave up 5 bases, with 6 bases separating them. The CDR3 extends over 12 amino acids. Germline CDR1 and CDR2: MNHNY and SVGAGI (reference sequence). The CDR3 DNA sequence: TGTGCCAGCAGTTTTGTATATCAGCCCCAGCATTTT. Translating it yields CASSFVYQPQHF.

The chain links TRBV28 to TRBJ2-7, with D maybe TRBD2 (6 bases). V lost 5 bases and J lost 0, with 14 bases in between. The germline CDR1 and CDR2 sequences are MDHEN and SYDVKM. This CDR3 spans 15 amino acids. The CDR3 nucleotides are TGTGCCAGCAGTCGTGGGGGGACGGACTCCTACGAGCAGTACTTC. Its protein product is CASSRGGTDSYEQYF. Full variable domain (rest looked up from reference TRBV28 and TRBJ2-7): DVKVTQSSRYLVKRTGEKVFLECVQDMDHENMFWYRQDPGLGLRLIYFSYDVKMKEKGDIPEGYSVSREKKERFSLILESASTNQTSMYLCASSRGGTDSYEQYFGPGTRLTVT.

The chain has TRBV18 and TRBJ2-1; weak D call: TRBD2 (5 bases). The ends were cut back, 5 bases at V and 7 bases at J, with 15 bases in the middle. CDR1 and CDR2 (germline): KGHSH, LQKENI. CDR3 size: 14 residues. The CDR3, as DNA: TGTGCCAGCTCAACGACTCGGACGGGGAATGAGCAGTTCTTC. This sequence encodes CASSTTRTGNEQFF.

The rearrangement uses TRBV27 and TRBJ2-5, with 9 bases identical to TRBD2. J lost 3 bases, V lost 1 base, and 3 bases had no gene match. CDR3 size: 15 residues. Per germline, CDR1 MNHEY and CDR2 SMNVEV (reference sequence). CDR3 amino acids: CASSLWGLAEETQYF. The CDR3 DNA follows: TGTGCCAGCAGTTTATGGGGACTAGCAGAAGAGACCCAGTACTTC.

Here the CDR3 DNA reads TGTGCCAGCAGTCCCGTCCCGGGACTAGCCACTAATGAAAAACTGTTTTTT. Translation gives CASSPVPGLATNEKLFF. The chain is built from TRBV28 and TRBJ1-4, with D perhaps TRBD1 (5 bases). The germline V gene has CDR1 MDHEN and CDR2 SYDVKM. Trimming took off 5 bases at V and 2 bases at J, with 18 bases between the two ends. The CDR3 loop spans 17 amino acids.

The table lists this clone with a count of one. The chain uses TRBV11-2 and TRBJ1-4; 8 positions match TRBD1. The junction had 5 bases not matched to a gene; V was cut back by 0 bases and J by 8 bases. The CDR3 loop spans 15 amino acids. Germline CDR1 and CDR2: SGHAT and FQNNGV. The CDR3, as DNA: TGTGCCAGCAGCTTAGATCTTTGGGACAGGGAAAAACTGTTTTTT. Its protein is CASSLDLWDREKLFF.